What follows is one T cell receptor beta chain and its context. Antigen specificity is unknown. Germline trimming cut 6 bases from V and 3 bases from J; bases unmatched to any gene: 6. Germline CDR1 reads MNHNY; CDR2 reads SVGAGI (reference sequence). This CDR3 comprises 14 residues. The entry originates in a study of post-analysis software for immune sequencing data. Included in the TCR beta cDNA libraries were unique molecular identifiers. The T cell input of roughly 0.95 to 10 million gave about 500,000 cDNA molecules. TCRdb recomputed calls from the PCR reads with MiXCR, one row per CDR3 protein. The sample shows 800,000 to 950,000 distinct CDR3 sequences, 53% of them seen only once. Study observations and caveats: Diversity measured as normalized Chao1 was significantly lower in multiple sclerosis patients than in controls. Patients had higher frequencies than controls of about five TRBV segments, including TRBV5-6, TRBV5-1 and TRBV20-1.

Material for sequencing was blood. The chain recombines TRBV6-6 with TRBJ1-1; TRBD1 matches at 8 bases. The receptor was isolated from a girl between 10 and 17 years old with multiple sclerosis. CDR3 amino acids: CASRPRGRDTEAFF. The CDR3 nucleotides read TGTGCCAGCAGACCCAGGGGGCGCGACACTGAAGCTTTCTTT.